This T cell receptor beta chain was sequenced during a study of cytomegalovirus exposure and HLA in healthy donors. Amplification used 60 Vbeta primers and 13 Jbeta primers. Only in-frame clones appear in the TCRdb table, and some are missing; sequencing was by immunoSEQ multiplex PCR. The data hold some 130,000 clones, with 70% to 90% observed a single time. Whereas donors were nominally healthy upon sampling, unrecorded immune exposures were probable. Trimming stripped 6 bases from V and 3 bases from J, with 9 bases between. CDR1 and CDR2 (germline): MDHEN, SYDVKM. This CDR3 spans 12 amino acids. The sample holds a few counts of this clone.

This clonotype originated in a woman aged 40 to 55 in good health and CMV-seropositive. The V call is TRBV28, the J call TRBJ2-7; D is uncertain. Specimen: PBMCs. The CDR3 loop is CASRNTGYEQYF. CDR3 DNA: TGTGCCAGCAGGAATACGGGCTACGAGCAGTACTTC.